This is a list of T cell receptor beta chains from one sample in a study of blood T cells in healthy people across ages. Using its own MiXCR run on the 5' RACE reads, TCRdb lists one record per CDR3 protein. The sample contains about 570,000 distinct CDR3 sequences, roughly 28% of which appear only once. What was sequenced was blood. These receptors were taken from an older woman in good health. CDR3s leave out the opening cysteine and the closing phenylalanine or tryptophan.

v_gene	j_gene	CDR3aa
TRBV3-1	TRBJ2-3	ASRPQGLSTDTQY
TRBV11-2	TRBJ1-4	ASSLLAGGTSISTNEKLF
TRBV15	TRBJ2-5	ATGRRNGETQY
TRBV13	TRBJ1-2	ASSLGQGQGGYT
TRBV5-1	TRBJ2-6	ASSFRQQGPPATGANVLT
TRBV30	TRBJ2-5	AWSPSGEETQY
TRBV12-3/TRBV12-4	TRBJ2-6	ASSLAGGGANVLT
TRBV12-3/TRBV12-4	TRBJ2-3	ASSPLGGRKQY
TRBV6-1	TRBJ2-5	ASQRNQETQY
TRBV2	TRBJ2-5	ASSDRAGVETQY
TRBV7-2	TRBJ2-3	ASSLGGPSRTDTQY
TRBV4-3	TRBJ1-2	ASSQDIRSANYGYT
TRBV7-9	TRBJ2-1	ASSLEIHNEQF
TRBV28	TRBJ2-1	ASSLRTGQF
TRBV20-1	TRBJ2-1	SGVVTSNNEQL
TRBV6-1	TRBJ2-7	ASSEGWTGRGYEQY
TRBV3-1	TRBJ1-6	ASSRRDHRRDSPLH
TRBV19	TRBJ2-1	ASSMGSGTLGNEQF
TRBV6-5	TRBJ1-2	ASSRTHRGHYGYT
TRBV4-1	TRBJ1-6	ASSQEGGASPLH
TRBV7-2	TRBJ2-1	ASSLDRDNEQF
TRBV5-1	TRBJ1-4	ASSLADVINEKLF
TRBV3-1	TRBJ1-5	ASSQGGGLNQPQH
TRBV10-3	TRBJ2-1	AIRRGSTGHEQF
TRBV7-9	TRBJ1-4	ASSLGFHDGEKLF
TRBV27	TRBJ2-7	ASSLTSSGVYEQY
TRBV4-3	TRBJ2-7	ASSQDLLVYDGTQKTYGQY
TRBV7-2	TRBJ2-5	ASSLANRASQETQY
TRBV12-3/TRBV12-4	TRBJ2-5	ASSRHSGLGGETQY
TRBV11-2	TRBJ2-5	ASRSAGETQY
TRBV5-1	TRBJ2-5	ASRQPMGIRGQETQY
TRBV20-1	TRBJ1-1	SASTQGAVNTEAF
TRBV12-3/TRBV12-4	TRBJ2-7	ASSLWGFDEQY
TRBV2	TRBJ2-5	ASRPGGETQY
TRBV3-1	TRBJ2-3	ASSQGVSRTDTQY
TRBV20-1	TRBJ2-1	SARDPVHSYNEQF
TRBV6-2/TRBV6-3	TRBJ2-5	ASSFGWETQY